This entry is about one T cell receptor beta chain. No antigen is known for it. The data are from a study of CD8+ T cells in alopecia areata. The study's findings and limits: Scalp clonality and expanded CD8+ clones among the top 100 fell significantly with tofacitinib.

Sequencing templates came from extracted RNA that was reverse transcribed into cDNA. The data were produced by immunoSEQ multiplex PCR, yet TCRdb's version contains in-frame clones alone and is incomplete. There are about 200,000 clones in the sample; 55% to 75% occur only once, and about 5% lies in the top ten. Treatment of the sample: oral pan-JAK inhibitor, 5-10 mg twice daily. Per the germline V gene, CDR1 is SGHTA and CDR2 is FQGNSA. Trimming shortened V by 5 bases and J by 8 bases, and 15 bases separated the two germline ends. The CDR3 contains 13 residues. This clonotype was sampled from a human donor with alopecia areata. Sequenced material: CD4+ T cells sorted from blood, taken at week 24, from a patient treated with tofacitinib. This rearrangement joins TRBV7-2 to TRBJ1-2; tentatively, D is TRBD1 (5 bases). CDR3 region: CASSPRDQRGYTF. CDR3 nucleotide sequence: TGTGCCAGCAGCCCCAGGGATCAAAGAGGCTACACCTTC. Based on the CDR3 plus reference TRBV7-2 and TRBJ1-2, the full variable domain is GAGVSQSPSNKVTEKGKDVELRCDPISGHTALYWYRQSLGQGLEFLIYFQGNSAPDKSGLPSDRFSAERTGGSVSTLTIQRTQQEDSAVYLCASSPRDQRGYTFGSGTRLTVV.